The clone carrying this T cell receptor (beta chain) was seen only once. What it binds is unknown. The data stem from a study of CD8 T cells in ankylosing spondylitis. Study-level points and caveats: Clones linked to disease were reported to show significant enrichment in matched ankylosing spondylitis synovial fluid.

V was clipped by 9 bases and J by 4 bases, with 18 bases between them. This CDR3 comprises 14 residues. Per germline, CDR1 PRHDT and CDR2 FYEKMQ (reference sequence). TCRdb recomputed calls from the 5' RACE reads with MiXCR, one row per CDR3 protein. The table shows about 30,000 distinct CDR3 sequences, with more than 25% occurring only once. The sequenced sample was synovial fluid, either unsorted or a sorted T cell fraction (not recorded which). This TCR derives from a male donor with ankylosing spondylitis. V usage is TRBV13 and J usage is TRBJ1-1, with D hard to call. CDR3 sequence reads: CASGNRVMGTEAFF. The CDR3 DNA reads TGTGCCAGTGGTAATAGGGTGATGGGCACTGAAGCTTTCTTT. The variable domain in full, with the rest retrieved from reference TRBV13 and TRBJ1-1, is AAGVIQSPRHLIKEKRETATLKCYPIPRHDTVYWYQQGPGQDPQFLISFYEKMQSDKGSIPDRFSAQQFSDYHSELNMSSLELGDSALYFCASGNRVMGTEAFFGQGTRLTVV.